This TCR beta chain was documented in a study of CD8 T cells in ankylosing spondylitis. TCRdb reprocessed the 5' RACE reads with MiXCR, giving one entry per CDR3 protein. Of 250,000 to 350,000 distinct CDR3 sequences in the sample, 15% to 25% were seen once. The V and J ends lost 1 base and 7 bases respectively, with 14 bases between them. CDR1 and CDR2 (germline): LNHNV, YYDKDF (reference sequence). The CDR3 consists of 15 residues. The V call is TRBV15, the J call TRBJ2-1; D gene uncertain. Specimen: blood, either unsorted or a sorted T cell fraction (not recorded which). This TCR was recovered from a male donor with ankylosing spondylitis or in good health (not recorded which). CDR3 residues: CATSRGMTIGNEQFF. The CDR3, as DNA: TGTGCCACCAGCAGAGGCATGACCATTGGAAATGAGCAGTTCTTC.